The entry below describes one T cell receptor (beta chain). Its antigen is unknown. The ends were cut back, 2 bases at V and 0 bases at J, with 8 bases in the middle. Germline values: CDR1 MNHEY, CDR2 SVGAGI. This CDR3 has 16 amino acids. Using approximately 200 ng DNA, around 30,000 T cell genomes, the sorted-subset replicate PCRs were run. Clones were sequenced by immunoSEQ multiplex PCR, and TCRdb holds only the in-frame ones, with some missing. In the table there are 1.5 million to 2.5 million clones, approximately 94% of which are singletons. Cells designated naive CD8 were CD45RO-negative and were positively selected for CCR7, with terminally differentiated effector memory CD45RA+ cells excluded. The study enrolled healthy HIV-negative adults without recent acute infections or vaccinations as donors. The data were taken from a study of shared clonotypes between healthy human individuals. Background on the study: The study enrolled a couple of women and three men aged 18 to 49.

Study-wide points: Sharing across four donors was highest in naive CD4 (approximately 5%) and lowest in memory CD8 (roughly 0.4%).

This receptor was taken from a young man in good health. The chain employs TRBV6-5 and TRBJ2-6; D gene uncertain. The specimen was naive CD8+ T cells sorted from blood. CDR3 in amino acids: CASSYRAASGANVLTF. The CDR3 DNA reads TGTGCCAGCAGTTACAGAGCAGCCTCTGGGGCCAACGTCCTGACTTTC.